This entry lists 30 T cell receptor beta chains sequenced from one sample in a study of identifying expanded T cells in peripheral blood. Assay used: immunoSEQ multiplex PCR; TCRdb lists only in-frame clones, some missing. The data hold about 100,000 clones, with around 89% observed a single time. Sequencing was performed on blood. Source of these receptors: a person aged 18 to 70 in good health.

The chain has TRBV7-9 and TRBJ2-3; 7 nucleotides align to TRBD1. J gave up 3 bases and V 3 bases, and 3 bases lay outside the gene matches. Looked up from germline, CDR1 is SEHNR and CDR2 is FQNEAQ (reference sequence). The CDR3 sequence is 14 residues long. In DNA, the CDR3 is TGTGCCAGCAGCTTGGACAGGAGTACAGATACGCAGTATTTT. This gives the protein CASSLDRSTDTQYF. Using reference TRBV7-9 and TRBJ2-3 for the parts outside the CDR3, the full variable domain is DTGVSQNPRHKITKRGQNVTFRCDPISEHNRLYWYRQTLGQGPEFLTYFQNEAQLEKSRLLSDRFSAERPKGSFSTLEIQRTEQGDSAMYLCASSLDRSTDTQYFGPGTRLTVL.

The chain combines TRBV4-3 with TRBJ1-2; D call uncertain. Trimming removed 2 bases from V and 2 bases from J, with 15 bases in between. The CDR3 spans 16 residues. The germline V gene has CDR1 LGHNA and CDR2 YSLEER. As DNA, the CDR3 is TGCGCCAGCAGCCAAAATCAAAAGACGGGGAACTATGGCTACACCTTC. Encoded protein: CASSQNQKTGNYGYTF.

The chain couples TRBV27 to TRBJ1-2, with D perhaps TRBD1 (6 bases). The V gene lost 7 bases and the J gene lost 7 bases, with 19 bases spanning the gap. CDR1 and CDR2 from the germline V gene are MNHEY and SMNVEV (reference sequence). The CDR3 runs 14 residues. This CDR3 reads CASTFRRGAGGYTF. The CDR3 bases are TGTGCCAGCACCTTCCGTCGGGGGGCTGGTGGCTACACCTTC.

The chain uses TRBV5-5 and TRBJ2-2, with D perhaps matching TRBD2 (5 bases). Germline CDR1 and CDR2: SGHKS and YYEKEE (reference sequence). The V end was cut by 0 bases, the J end by 4 bases, with 13 bases between. CDR3 size: 16 residues. CDR3 protein: CASSLGPTRGTGELFF. In DNA form, the CDR3 reads TGTGCCAGCAGCTTGGGGCCCACCCGGGGCACCGGGGAGCTGTTTTTT.

The chain links TRBV14 to TRBJ2-7; D is undetermined. The CDR3 contains 13 residues. Germline CDR1 is SGHDN and CDR2 is FVKESK. The V and J ends lost 0 bases and 3 bases respectively, with 6 bases between them. The CDR3 spells CASSQDRFYEQYF. The CDR3 DNA is TGTGCCAGCAGCCAAGATCGGTTCTACGAGCAGTACTTC.

This chain links TRBV15 with TRBJ1-3; D not certain. The CDR3 covers 18 residues. Trimming removed 0 bases from V and 4 bases from J, with 19 bases in between. The germline V gene has CDR1 LNHNV and CDR2 YYDKDF (reference sequence). CDR3: CATSRDWSTVISGNTIYF. The CDR3 nucleotides read TGTGCCACCAGCAGAGATTGGAGTACCGTAATTTCGGGAAACACCATATATTTT.

The chain couples TRBV9 to TRBJ1-4; D is unresolved. The germline CDR1 and CDR2 sequences are SGDLS and YYNGEE. V shed 10 bases and J shed 15 bases, with 25 bases lying between them. The CDR3 consists of 13 residues. CDR3 sequence: CAWRLQAWFKLFF. The CDR3 nucleotides read TGTGCCTGGAGGCTGCAGGCCTGGTTTAAATTGTTTTTT.

This chain links TRBV29-1 with TRBJ2-1, with unresolved D. The CDR3 is 16 residues long. V was pared by 3 bases and J by 3 bases, with 18 bases between. Germline CDR1 reads SQVTM; CDR2 reads ANQGSEA. The DNA of the CDR3 is TGCAGCGTTGATTCCGGCCGGACGGAATACTACAATGAGCAGTTCTTC. This translates into CSVDSGRTEYYNEQFF.

The V call is TRBV7-2, the J call TRBJ1-3; unclear D gene. The CDR3 length is 14 residues. Trimming removed 1 base from V and 0 bases from J, with 4 bases in between. The germline CDR1 and CDR2 sequences are SGHTA and FQGNSA. CDR3 DNA: TGTGCCAGCAGCTTAGTAAACTCTGGAAACACCATATATTTT. Its protein product is CASSLVNSGNTIYF.

The V and J genes are TRBV28 and TRBJ1-2; D remains unclear. The CDR3 length is 13 residues. In germline, CDR1 is MDHEN, CDR2 SYDVKM. V was cut by 3 bases and J by 10 bases, with 15 bases left in between. The CDR3 region is CASSLPLRETYTF. The CDR3 coding sequence is TGTGCCAGCAGTTTGCCTTTAAGGGAGACCTACACCTTC.

V usage is TRBV7-8 and J usage is TRBJ1-2; 8 nucleotides align to TRBD1. V shed 5 bases, J shed 7 bases, and the junction held 12 bases outside the gene matches. The CDR3 is 15 amino acids. The germline V gene has CDR1 SGHVS and CDR2 FQNEAQ. This CDR3 is CASSPVRQGMRGYTF. The CDR3 DNA is TGTGCCAGCAGCCCAGTCAGACAGGGGATGCGTGGCTACACCTTC.

The chain links TRBV5-4 to TRBJ1-1; no definite D call. The CDR3 sequence is 14 residues long. The V gene lost 1 base and the J gene lost 0 bases, with 7 bases spanning the gap. Germline V lookup: CDR1 SGHNT, CDR2 YYREEE (reference sequence). CDR3 nucleotides: TGTGCCAGCAGCTTGCGCTACATGAACACTGAAGCTTTCTTT. It specifies CASSLRYMNTEAFF.

The J gene is TRBJ2-3, the V gene TRBV11-2; D may correspond to TRBD1 or TRBD2 (6 bases each). The germline gives CDR1 SGHAT, CDR2 FQNNGV. The V end was cut by 3 bases, the J end by 0 bases, with 16 bases between. The CDR3 extends over 17 amino acids. In DNA, the CDR3 is TGTGCCAGCAGCTTTTTAACGGGGGCGAGGAGCACAGATACGCAGTATTTT. This gives the protein CASSFLTGARSTDTQYF. Full variable domain (missing parts from reference TRBV11-2 and TRBJ2-3): EAGVAQSPRYKIIEKRQSVAFWCNPISGHATLYWYQQILGQGPKLLIQFQNNGVVDDSQLPKDRFSAERLKGVDSTLKIQPAKLEDSAVYLCASSFLTGARSTDTQYFGPGTRLTVL.

The rearrangement links TRBV11-2 to TRBJ2-5; D remains unclear. This CDR3 has 12 amino acids. The germline V gene has CDR1 SGHAT and CDR2 FQNNGV. V gave up 5 bases and J gave up 9 bases, with 13 bases separating them. The CDR3 reads CASSKDGWSQYF. CDR3 sequence (DNA): TGTGCCAGCAGCAAAGATGGGTGGTCCCAGTACTTC.

V gene TRBV5-1 combines with J gene TRBJ1-2, with 10 bases fitting TRBD1. The CDR3 contains 16 residues. Germline V gives CDR1 SGHRS, CDR2 YFSETQ. The ends lost 4 bases at V and 2 bases at J; junction bases unmatched: 8. CDR3 nucleotide sequence: TGCGCCAGCAGCGACCTGACAGGGGGCTCAAACTATGGCTACACCTTC. Protein sequence: CASSDLTGGSNYGYTF.

The chain couples TRBV4-3 to TRBJ2-5; 8 positions match TRBD2. CDR1 LGHNA and CDR2 YSLEER come from the germline V gene. This CDR3 spans 16 amino acids. J lost 11 bases, V lost 1 base, and 15 bases had no gene match. CDR3 sequence (DNA): TGCGCCAGCAGCCAAGTTCCAGCGGGGGCCGTTGTGGAACAGTACTTC. As protein: CASSQVPAGAVVEQYF.

This clone appeared a single time. Other DNA variants within this sample encode the same CDR3. This chain uses TRBV4-3 with TRBJ1-2; the D is unclear. The CDR3 runs to 16 residues. V was cut by 0 bases and J by 4 bases, with 15 bases left in between. CDR1 and CDR2 (germline): LGHNA, YSLEER. Here the CDR3 reads CASSQDLAELGYGYTF. The CDR3 DNA is TGCGCCAGCAGCCAAGACCTAGCCGAACTGGGCTATGGCTACACCTTC.

The DNA of the CDR3 is TGTGCCAGCTCACCAGGGAATAATTCACCCCTCCACTTT. Encoded protein: CASSPGNNSPLHF. The chain combines TRBV18 with TRBJ1-6, with D uncertain. Trimming removed 2 bases at V and 5 bases at J, with 4 bases between. Germline CDR1 and CDR2: KGHSH and LQKENI. The CDR3 consists of 13 residues.

J is TRBJ1-2 and V is TRBV7-2; D is uncertain. Germline V gene sequence: CDR1 SGHTA, CDR2 FQGNSA. The germline V and J ends were trimmed by 3 bases and 12 bases, with 23 bases remaining between them. The CDR3 is made up of 15 amino acids. This CDR3 reads CASSFGPALGRRNTF. DNA for the CDR3: TGTGCCAGCAGCTTCGGGCCCGCTCTCGGGCGTAGAAACACCTTC.

Of note for this clone: At the DNA level, this CDR3 is encoded by other sequences in the same sample as well. The chain carries TRBV5-6 and TRBJ1-2; D remains ambiguous. CDR1 is SGHDT and CDR2 is YYEEEE in the germline V gene. Trimming took 0 bases from V and 8 from J, leaving 8 bases between them. CDR3 length: 12 amino acids. The CDR3 DNA is TGTGCCAGCAGCTTGGGGGTGGGAGGCTACACCTTC. Translated: CASSLGVGGYTF. Combining the CDR3 with reference TRBV5-6 and TRBJ1-2 gives the whole variable domain DAGVTQSPTHLIKTRGQQVTLRCSPKSGHDTVSWYQQALGQGPQFIFQYYEEEERQRGNFPDRFSGHQFPNYSSELNVNALLLGDSALYLCASSLGVGGYTFGSGTRLTVV.

The CDR3 spells CASSVSYGETQYF. CDR3 nucleotides: TGTGCCAGCAGCGTCAGTTACGGCGAGACCCAGTACTTC. V is TRBV9 and J is TRBJ2-5, with no clear D. This CDR3 is built from 13 residues. V dropped 2 bases and J dropped 5 bases, with 10 bases sitting between them. CDR1 SGDLS and CDR2 YYNGEE come from the germline V gene.

The V and J genes are TRBV15 and TRBJ2-4; possibly TRBD1 for D (5 bases). Trimming pared 3 bases from V and 3 bases from J, leaving 15 bases between. This CDR3 has 16 residues. Germline V lookup: CDR1 LNHNV, CDR2 YYDKDF (reference sequence). The CDR3 DNA reads TGTGCCACCAGCAGGGGCGGCAGGGAAGGCAAAAACATTCAGTACTTC. Translation gives CATSRGGREGKNIQYF.

The chain couples TRBV6-1 to TRBJ1-5, with TRBD1 matching 9 bases. Germline V gives CDR1 MNHNS, CDR2 SASEGT. This CDR3 is built from 14 residues. The V gene end was trimmed by 6 bases and the J gene end by 0 bases; junction bases not matched to a gene: 0. CDR3: CASRQGASNQPQHF. CDR3 DNA: TGTGCCAGCAGACAGGGGGCTAGCAATCAGCCCCAGCATTTT.

The chain combines TRBV7-2 with TRBJ1-6; 9 bases agree with TRBD1. With 5 bases clipped from V and 6 bases from J, the junction kept 5 bases outside the gene matches. CDR3 size: 15 residues. The germline gives CDR1 SGHTA, CDR2 FQGNSA. The CDR3 sequence is CASSPLDRGNSPLHF. The CDR3 DNA reads as TGTGCCAGCAGCCCCTTGGACAGGGGTAATTCACCCCTCCACTTT.

This rearrangement joins TRBV11-3 to TRBJ2-2; D gene ambiguous. V lost 5 bases, J lost 6 bases, and 7 bases lay in between. Germline V gene data show CDR1 as SGHNT and CDR2 as YENEEA. This CDR3 is 12 amino acids long. The CDR3 DNA follows: TGTGCCAGCAGCATAGGGTCCGGGGAGCTGTTTTTT. It translates to CASSIGSGELFF.

The chain links TRBV12-2 to TRBJ2-3. TRBV12-2 is a documented pseudogene. The CDR3 loop spans 15 amino acids. DNA of the CDR3: TGTGCAAGTCGCTTAGAGGCCAGCCCCACAGATACGCAGTATTTT. This translates into CASRLEASPTDTQYF.

The chain uses TRBV11-2 and TRBJ1-2, with a weak D call TRBD1 (5 bases). V was trimmed by 1 base and J by 6 bases, leaving 15 bases between them. CDR1 and CDR2 from the germline V gene are SGHAT and FQNNGV. CDR3 length: 15 amino acids. The CDR3 spells CASSLGRGIWHGYTF. In DNA form, the CDR3 reads TGTGCCAGCAGCTTAGGAAGGGGAATTTGGCATGGCTACACCTTC.

The sample holds one count of this clone. The gene calls are TRBV9 and TRBJ2-5; D may be TRBD1 (6 bases). V lost 0 bases, J lost 2 bases, and 11 bases lay in between. Germline values: CDR1 SGDLS, CDR2 YYNGEE. CDR3 length: 15 residues. CDR3: CASSVDTGLQETQYF. Here the CDR3 DNA reads TGTGCCAGCAGCGTAGATACAGGGCTACAAGAGACCCAGTACTTC. Full variable domain (remainder filled in from reference TRBV9 and TRBJ2-5): DSGVTQTPKHLITATGQRVTLRCSPRSGDLSVYWYQQSLDQGLQFLIQYYNGEERAKGNILERFSAQQFPDLHSELNLSSLELGDSALYFCASSVDTGLQETQYFGPGTRLLVL.

The chain uses TRBV7-2 and TRBJ2-7, with D perhaps given as TRBD1 or TRBD2 (6 bases each). Trimming left V 2 bases short and J 7 bases short, with 18 bases between. This CDR3 comprises 15 residues. Germline V lookup: CDR1 SGHTA, CDR2 FQGNSA. The CDR3 nucleotides are TGTGCCAGCAGCTTAATCCCGGGGGCCCGCCTTGAGCAGTACTTC. As protein: CASSLIPGARLEQYF.

This clone appeared once. The V gene is TRBV28, the J gene TRBJ1-2; no clear D. The CDR3 totals 14 residues. Germline V gene lookup returns CDR1 MDHEN and CDR2 SYDVKM. V shed 6 bases and J shed 2 bases, with 13 bases lying between them. The CDR3 sequence: CASSGTAANYGYTF. The CDR3 bases are TGTGCCAGCAGCGGAACAGCAGCAAACTATGGCTACACCTTC.